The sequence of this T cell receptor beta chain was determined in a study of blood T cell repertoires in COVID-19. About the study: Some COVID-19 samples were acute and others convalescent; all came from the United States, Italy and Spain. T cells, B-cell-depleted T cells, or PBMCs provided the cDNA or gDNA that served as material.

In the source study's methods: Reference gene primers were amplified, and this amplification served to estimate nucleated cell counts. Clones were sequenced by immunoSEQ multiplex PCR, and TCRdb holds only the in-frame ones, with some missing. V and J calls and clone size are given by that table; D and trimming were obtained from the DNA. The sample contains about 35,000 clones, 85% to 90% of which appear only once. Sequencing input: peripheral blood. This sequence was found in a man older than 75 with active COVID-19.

In DNA, the CDR3 is TGTGCCAGCAGCCCTCGTGCTCAGCGGGAATACCCCTACGAGCAGTACTTC. It yields the protein CASSPRAQREYPYEQYF. This chain links TRBV9 with TRBJ2-7, with 7 bases matching TRBD2. The ends lost 4 bases at V and 2 bases at J; junction bases unmatched: 15. Germline assignment: CDR1 SGDLS and CDR2 YYNGEE. The CDR3 contains 17 residues. Variable domain in full (rest from reference TRBV9 and TRBJ2-7): DSGVTQTPKHLITATGQRVTLRCSPRSGDLSVYWYQQSLDQGLQFLIQYYNGEERAKGNILERFSAQQFPDLHSELNLSSLELGDSALYFCASSPRAQREYPYEQYFGPGTRLTVT.